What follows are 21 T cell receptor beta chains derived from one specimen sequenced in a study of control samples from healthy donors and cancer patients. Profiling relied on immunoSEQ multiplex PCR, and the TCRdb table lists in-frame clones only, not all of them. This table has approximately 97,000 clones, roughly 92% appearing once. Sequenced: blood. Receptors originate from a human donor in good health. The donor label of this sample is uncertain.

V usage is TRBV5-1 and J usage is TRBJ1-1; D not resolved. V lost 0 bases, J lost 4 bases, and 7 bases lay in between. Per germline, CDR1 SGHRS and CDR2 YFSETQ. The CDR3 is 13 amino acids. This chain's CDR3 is CASSLAHTTEAFF. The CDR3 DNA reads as TGCGCCAGCAGCTTGGCCCATACCACTGAAGCTTTCTTT.

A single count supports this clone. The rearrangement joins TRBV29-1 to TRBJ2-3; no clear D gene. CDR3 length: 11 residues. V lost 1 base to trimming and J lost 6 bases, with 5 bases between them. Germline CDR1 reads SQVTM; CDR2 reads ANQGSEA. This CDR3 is CSVEGVDTQYF. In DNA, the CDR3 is TGCAGCGTTGAAGGGGTGGATACGCAGTATTTT.

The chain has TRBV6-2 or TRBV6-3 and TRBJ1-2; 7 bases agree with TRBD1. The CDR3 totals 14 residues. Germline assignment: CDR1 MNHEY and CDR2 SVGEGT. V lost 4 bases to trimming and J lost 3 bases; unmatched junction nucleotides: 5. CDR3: CASSSGQTDYGYTF. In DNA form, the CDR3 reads TGTGCCAGCAGTTCGGGACAGACCGACTATGGCTACACCTTC.

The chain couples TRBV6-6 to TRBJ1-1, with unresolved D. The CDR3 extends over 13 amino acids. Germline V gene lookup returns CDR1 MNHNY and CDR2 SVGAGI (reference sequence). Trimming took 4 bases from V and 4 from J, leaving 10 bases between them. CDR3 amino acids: CASSSMLGTEAFF. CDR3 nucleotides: TGTGCCAGCAGTTCCATGTTAGGCACTGAAGCTTTCTTT.

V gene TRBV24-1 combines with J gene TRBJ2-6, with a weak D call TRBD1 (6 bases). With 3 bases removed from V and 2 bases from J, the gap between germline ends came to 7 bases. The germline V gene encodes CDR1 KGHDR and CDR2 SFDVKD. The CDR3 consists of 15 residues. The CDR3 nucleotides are TGTGCCACCAGTGATGGGACACCTGGGGCCAACGTCCTGACTTTC. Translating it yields CATSDGTPGANVLTF.

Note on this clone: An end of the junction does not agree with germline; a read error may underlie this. The CDR3 loop reads CAGSGSWDQPQHF. CDR3 coding DNA: TGTGCCGGCAGTGGTAGTTGGGATCAGCCCCAGCATTTT. The chain recombines TRBV2 with TRBJ1-5; D gene unclear. Germline V gives CDR1 SNHLY, CDR2 FYNNEI. CDR3 size: 13 residues.

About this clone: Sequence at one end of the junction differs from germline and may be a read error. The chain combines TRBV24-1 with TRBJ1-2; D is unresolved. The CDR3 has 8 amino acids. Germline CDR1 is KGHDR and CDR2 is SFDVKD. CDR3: CATIDRAF. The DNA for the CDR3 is TGTGCCACGATAGACCGGGCTTTC.

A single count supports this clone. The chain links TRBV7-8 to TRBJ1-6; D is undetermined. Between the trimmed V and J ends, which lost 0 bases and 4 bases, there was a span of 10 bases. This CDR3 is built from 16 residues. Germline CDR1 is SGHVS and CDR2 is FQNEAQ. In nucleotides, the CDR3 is TGTGCCAGCAGCTTAGCCGCGGGGAATTATAATTCACCCCTCCACTTT. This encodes CASSLAAGNYNSPLHF.

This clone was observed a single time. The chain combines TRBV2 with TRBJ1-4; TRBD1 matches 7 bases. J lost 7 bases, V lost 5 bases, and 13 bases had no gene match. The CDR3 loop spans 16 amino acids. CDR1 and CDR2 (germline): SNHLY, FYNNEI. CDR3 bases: TGTGCCAGCAGTCAATCCCCGACAGGGAAAGGTGAAAAACTGTTTTTT. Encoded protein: CASSQSPTGKGEKLFF.

CDR3 DNA sequence: TGTGCCAGCGCACCGAGGGGCCGGGACACTGAAGCTTTCTTT. Translation: CASAPRGRDTEAFF. The chain recombines TRBV6-5 with TRBJ1-1; D possibly corresponds to TRBD1 (5 bases). The CDR3 loop spans 14 amino acids. The V gene lost 8 bases and the J gene lost 3 bases, with 16 bases spanning the gap. Germline V lookup: CDR1 MNHEY, CDR2 SVGAGI.

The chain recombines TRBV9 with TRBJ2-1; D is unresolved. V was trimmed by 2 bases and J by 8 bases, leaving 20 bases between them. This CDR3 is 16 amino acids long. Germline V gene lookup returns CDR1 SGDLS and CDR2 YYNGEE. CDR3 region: CASSVLAEPTVDEQFF. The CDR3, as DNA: TGTGCCAGCAGCGTTCTTGCTGAGCCCACGGTAGATGAGCAGTTCTTC.

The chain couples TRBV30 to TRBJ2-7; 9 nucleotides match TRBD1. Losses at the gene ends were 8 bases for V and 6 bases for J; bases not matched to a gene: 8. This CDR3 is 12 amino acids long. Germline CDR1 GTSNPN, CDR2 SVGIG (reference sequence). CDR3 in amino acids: CAAGTGFSEQYF. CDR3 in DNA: TGTGCCGCCGGGACAGGGTTCTCCGAGCAGTACTTC.

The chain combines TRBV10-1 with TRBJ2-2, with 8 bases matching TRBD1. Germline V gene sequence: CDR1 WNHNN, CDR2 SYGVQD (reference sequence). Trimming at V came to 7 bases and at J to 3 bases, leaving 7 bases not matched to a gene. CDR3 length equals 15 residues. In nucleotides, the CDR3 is TGCGCCAGCATCAAGGAGACAGGGGACACCGGGGAGCTGTTTTTT. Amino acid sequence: CASIKETGDTGELFF.

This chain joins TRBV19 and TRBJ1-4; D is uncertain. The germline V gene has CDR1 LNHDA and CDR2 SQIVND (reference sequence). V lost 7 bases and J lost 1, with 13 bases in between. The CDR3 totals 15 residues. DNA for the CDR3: TGTGCCAGTAAACGGGGAGATCGAACTAATGAAAAACTGTTTTTT. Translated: CASKRGDRTNEKLFF.

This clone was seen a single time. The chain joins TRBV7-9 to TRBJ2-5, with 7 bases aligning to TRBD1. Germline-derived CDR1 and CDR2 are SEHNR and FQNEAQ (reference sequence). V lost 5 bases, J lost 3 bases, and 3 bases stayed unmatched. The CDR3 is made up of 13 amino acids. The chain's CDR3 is CASSQTGKETQYF. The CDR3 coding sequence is TGTGCCAGCAGCCAGACAGGGAAAGAGACCCAGTACTTC.

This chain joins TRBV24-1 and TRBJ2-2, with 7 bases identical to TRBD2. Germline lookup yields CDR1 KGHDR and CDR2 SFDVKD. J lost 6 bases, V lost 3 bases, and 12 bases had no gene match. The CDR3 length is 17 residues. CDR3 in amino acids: CATSDPPGRVGPGELFF. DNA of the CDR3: TGTGCCACCAGTGATCCCCCTGGGAGGGTCGGACCCGGGGAGCTGTTTTTT.

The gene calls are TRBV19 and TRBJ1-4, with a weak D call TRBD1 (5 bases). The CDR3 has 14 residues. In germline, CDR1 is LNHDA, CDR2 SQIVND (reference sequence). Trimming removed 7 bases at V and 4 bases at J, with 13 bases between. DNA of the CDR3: TGTGCCAGTACCGTGGACAACAATAATGAAAAACTGTTTTTT. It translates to CASTVDNNNEKLFF.

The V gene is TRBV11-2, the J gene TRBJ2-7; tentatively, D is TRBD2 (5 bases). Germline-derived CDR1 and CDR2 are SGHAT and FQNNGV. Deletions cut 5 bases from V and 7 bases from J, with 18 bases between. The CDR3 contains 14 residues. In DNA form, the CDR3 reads TGTGCCAGCAGCCCCTTCGCGGGCCCCGGAGAGCAGTACGTC. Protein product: CASSPFAGPGEQYV.

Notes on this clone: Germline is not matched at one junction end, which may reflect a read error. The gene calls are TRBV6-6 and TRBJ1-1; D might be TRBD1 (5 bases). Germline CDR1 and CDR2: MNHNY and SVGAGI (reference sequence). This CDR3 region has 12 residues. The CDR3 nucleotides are TGCGCCAGCAGAAGTGGCCAGGGTCCAGCTTTCTTT. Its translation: CASRSGQGPAFF.

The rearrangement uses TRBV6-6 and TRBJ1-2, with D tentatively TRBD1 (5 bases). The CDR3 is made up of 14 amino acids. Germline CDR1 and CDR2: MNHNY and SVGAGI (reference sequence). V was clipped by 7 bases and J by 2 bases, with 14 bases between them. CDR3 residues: CASIPSPGNYGYTF. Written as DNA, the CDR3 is TGTGCCAGCATCCCAAGCCCAGGGAACTATGGCTACACCTTC.

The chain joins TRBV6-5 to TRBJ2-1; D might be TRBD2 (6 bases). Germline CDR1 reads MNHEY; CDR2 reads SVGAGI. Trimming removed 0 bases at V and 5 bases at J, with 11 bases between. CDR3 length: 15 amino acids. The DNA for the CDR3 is TGTGCCAGCAGTTACTCCGGGGGAACAAACAATGAGCAGTTCTTC. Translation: CASSYSGGTNNEQFF.